The 31 T cell receptor beta chains in this list originate from one sample, sequenced in a study of T cell changes during pregnancy in multiple sclerosis. Profiled with immunoSEQ multiplex PCR; TCRdb holds only in-frame clones, not every one. Found here are under 90,000 clones, 94% of them singletons; the top ten hold more than 0.75%. Material: peripheral blood, obtained in the second trimester of pregnancy. The receptors derive from a female donor in good health, enrolled as a control in a pregnancy study.

V usage is TRBV11-2 and J usage is TRBJ2-1, with D maybe TRBD2 (6 bases). This CDR3 spans 15 amino acids. Per germline, CDR1 SGHAT and CDR2 FQNNGV. Trimming took off 5 bases at V and 0 bases at J, with 11 bases between the two ends. CDR3 sequence: CASSPGTYSYNEQFF. The DNA for the CDR3 is TGTGCCAGCAGCCCGGGGACTTACTCCTACAATGAGCAGTTCTTC.

This clone was observed a single time. The chain joins TRBV27 to TRBJ2-7; 8 positions match TRBD1. CDR1 and CDR2 (germline): MNHEY, SMNVEV (reference sequence). The CDR3 covers 15 residues. Trimming cost V 6 bases and J 1 base; bases outside gene matches: 8. CDR3 in DNA: TGTGCCAGCAGCAACGACAGGGACAGGTCCTACGAGCAGTACTTC. Amino acids: CASSNDRDRSYEQYF.

The chain recombines TRBV18 with TRBJ2-7; possible D gene TRBD2, 6 bases. CDR1 and CDR2 from the germline V gene are KGHSH and LQKENI. The CDR3 loop spans 13 amino acids. The ends were cut back, 5 bases at V and 0 bases at J, with 8 bases in the middle. The CDR3 is CASSGGLSYEQYF. DNA for the CDR3: TGTGCCAGCTCAGGGGGACTCTCCTACGAGCAGTACTTC.

This clone appeared a single time. This chain links TRBV18 with TRBJ2-1; TRBD2 matches at 11 bases. V gave up 0 bases and J gave up 6 bases; unmatched junction bases: 4. The CDR3 consists of 16 residues. Germline-derived CDR1 and CDR2 are KGHSH and LQKENI. CDR3 sequence reads: CASSPPVTSGVNEQFF. For the CDR3, the DNA is TGTGCCAGCTCACCACCGGTGACTAGCGGGGTCAATGAGCAGTTCTTC.

The genes are TRBV27 and TRBJ2-3, with 11 bases lining up with TRBD2. This CDR3 spans 15 amino acids. In germline, CDR1 is MNHEY, CDR2 SMNVEV (reference sequence). Germline trimming cut 5 bases from V and 5 bases from J; bases unmatched to any gene: 6. The CDR3 coding sequence is TGTGCCAGCAGTATGACTAGCGGGATTGAAGATACGCAGTATTTT. It yields the protein CASSMTSGIEDTQYF.

Details on this clone: Its ends do not fully match the called genes, so a read error is possible. V usage is TRBV25-1 and J usage is TRBJ2-7; 7 nucleotides match TRBD1. This CDR3 region has 8 residues. In germline, CDR1 is MGHDK, CDR2 SYGVNS. The CDR3 loop is CASSLTGF. The CDR3, as DNA: TGTGCCAGCAGCCTGACAGGGTTC.

The chain is built from TRBV27 and TRBJ2-3, with D tentatively TRBD2 (6 bases). Trimming removed 5 bases from V and 0 bases from J, with 15 bases in between. Germline V gene data show CDR1 as MNHEY and CDR2 as SMNVEV (reference sequence). CDR3 length: 16 amino acids. CDR3 in amino acids: CASSLIAERSTDTQYF. The CDR3 DNA follows: TGTGCCAGCAGTCTCATAGCGGAGCGGAGCACAGATACGCAGTATTTT.

The chain links TRBV7-2 to TRBJ2-4, with 8 bases fitting TRBD2. This CDR3 contains 16 residues. From germline, CDR1 is SGHTA and CDR2 FQGNSA. V lost 1 base and J lost 0; bases outside the gene matches: 2. CDR3 in DNA: TGTGCCAGCAGCTTAGTGGCGGGAGGAGCCAAAAACATTCAGTACTTC. Translating it yields CASSLVAGGAKNIQYF.

The chain combines TRBV9 with TRBJ1-2; D not certain. Trimming shortened V by 4 bases and J by 1 base, and 11 bases separated the two germline ends. This CDR3 is 14 amino acids long. Per germline, CDR1 SGDLS and CDR2 YYNGEE. For the CDR3, the DNA is TGTGCCAGCAGCACGAGACGGGATAACTATGGCTACACCTTC. Translating gives CASSTRRDNYGYTF.

This chain joins TRBV28 and TRBJ2-4; a weak D match, TRBD1 (5 bases). Germline assignment: CDR1 MDHEN and CDR2 SYDVKM. This CDR3 is built from 16 residues. V lost 2 bases and J 0 bases, leaving 11 bases between the germline ends. CDR3 DNA sequence: TGTGCCAGCAGTTTAGGCACAGGCGTAGCCAAAAACATTCAGTACTTC. Translation gives CASSLGTGVAKNIQYF. The whole variable domain, remainder taken from reference TRBV28 and TRBJ2-4, is DVKVTQSSRYLVKRTGEKVFLECVQDMDHENMFWYRQDPGLGLRLIYFSYDVKMKEKGDIPEGYSVSREKKERFSLILESASTNQTSMYLCASSLGTGVAKNIQYFGAGTRLSVL.

The chain uses TRBV19 and TRBJ2-4; 7 bases fit TRBD1. From germline, CDR1 is LNHDA and CDR2 SQIVND (reference sequence). CDR3 size: 15 residues. Unmatched junction bases numbered 7, after V lost 0 bases and J lost 8 bases. The CDR3, as DNA: TGTGCCAGTAGTATAGATTCAGGGGGAGCGGACATTCAGTACTTC. Residues: CASSIDSGGADIQYF.

This chain joins TRBV9 and TRBJ1-1; the match to TRBD1 covers 9 bases. Germline V CDR1 and CDR2: SGDLS, YYNGEE. The CDR3 consists of 15 residues. Trimming took 0 bases from V and 5 from J; bases not matched to a gene: 5. CDR3 in DNA: TGTGCCAGCAGCGTAGTGCGGGACAGGGTAACTGAAGCTTTCTTT. It codes for CASSVVRDRVTEAFF.

This clone was seen only once. Written as DNA, the CDR3 is TGTGCCAGCAGCCAAATGGGACAGGGAAACTATGGCTACACCTTC. Residues: CASSQMGQGNYGYTF. This rearrangement joins TRBV6-6 to TRBJ1-2; TRBD1 matches at 9 bases. CDR1 MNHNY and CDR2 SVGAGI come from the germline V gene (reference sequence). The CDR3 is 15 residues long. The V gene end was trimmed by 6 bases and the J gene end by 2 bases; junction bases not matched to a gene: 7.

This clone appeared a single time. This chain connects TRBV30 to TRBJ1-3, with D tentatively TRBD1 (6 bases). The length of the CDR3 is 16 residues. Germline assignment: CDR1 GTSNPN and CDR2 SVGIG (reference sequence). V was trimmed by 1 base and J by 4 bases, leaving 17 bases between them. The CDR3 is CAWSEVPQGPGNTIYF. CDR3 bases: TGTGCCTGGAGTGAGGTCCCACAGGGTCCAGGAAACACCATATATTTT.

The rearrangement links TRBV28 to TRBJ2-6; possible D gene TRBD1, 5 bases. Germline CDR1 and CDR2: MDHEN and SYDVKM. The length of the CDR3 is 18 residues. V was clipped by 9 bases and J by 0 bases, with 21 bases between them. This chain's CDR3 is CASAYGAGTYSGANVLTF. CDR3 in DNA: TGTGCCAGTGCCTATGGGGCAGGTACTTACTCTGGGGCCAACGTCCTGACTTTC.

The V call is TRBV5-4, the J call TRBJ2-1, with D possibly being TRBD1 (6 bases). V lost 2 bases to trimming and J lost 8 bases, with 11 bases between them. The CDR3 has 13 amino acids. Per germline, CDR1 SGHNT and CDR2 YYREEE (reference sequence). The CDR3 protein is CASSFTGIDEQFF. The CDR3 DNA sequence: TGTGCCAGCAGCTTCACAGGGATCGATGAGCAGTTCTTC.

V and J are TRBV10-3 and TRBJ2-3; TRBD2 agrees at 10 bases. J gave up 4 bases and V 6 bases, and 7 bases lay outside the gene matches. Germline V CDR1 and CDR2: ENHRY, SYGVKD. The CDR3 contains 15 residues. CDR3 sequence reads: CAISAAGGLSDTQYF. The CDR3 nucleotides read TGTGCCATCAGCGCAGCGGGAGGGCTCTCAGATACGCAGTATTTT.

This chain joins TRBV4-1 and TRBJ1-2, with TRBD1 matching over 8 bases. This CDR3 is built from 15 residues. Germline CDR1 reads MGHRA; CDR2 reads YSYEKL. Germline trimming cut 0 bases from V and 5 bases from J; bases unmatched to any gene: 5. CDR3 DNA: TGCGCCAGCAGCCAAGATAGGACAGGGCTGTATGGCTACACCTTC. Encoded protein: CASSQDRTGLYGYTF.

The chain has TRBV27 and TRBJ2-1; D is perhaps TRBD2 (6 bases). This CDR3 contains 14 residues. V was cut by 2 bases and J by 8 bases, with 13 bases left in between. Germline V lookup: CDR1 MNHEY, CDR2 SMNVEV (reference sequence). The CDR3 coding sequence is TGTGCCAGCAGTTTACCCCGGGGGTGTCATGAGCAGTTCTTC. This translates into CASSLPRGCHEQFF.

V gene TRBV19 combines with J gene TRBJ2-1, with a possible D match to TRBD2 (5 bases). The CDR3 spans 14 residues. Germline lookup yields CDR1 LNHDA and CDR2 SQIVND (reference sequence). V gave up 1 base and J gave up 1 base, with 5 bases separating them. In DNA, the CDR3 is TGTGCCAGTAGTATAGCGGGATCCTACAATGAGCAGTTCTTC. It encodes CASSIAGSYNEQFF.

The chain has TRBV2 and TRBJ1-5; 11 bases fit TRBD1. The CDR3 totals 18 residues. The V gene's germline CDR1 is SNHLY and CDR2 FYNNEI. The V and J ends lost 7 bases and 0 bases, in that order; junction bases with no gene match: 11. CDR3 amino acids: CASKGNRDRGYSNQPQHF. The CDR3 region has the DNA TGTGCCAGCAAGGGAAACCGGGACAGGGGGTATAGCAATCAGCCCCAGCATTTT.

V and J are TRBV14 and TRBJ2-7; 7 bases are a match to TRBD1. V lost 4 bases, J lost 5 bases, and 17 bases stayed unmatched. The length of the CDR3 is 17 residues. Germline V gene lookup returns CDR1 SGHDN and CDR2 FVKESK. CDR3: CASSPSFWSGQGDEQYF. Here the CDR3 DNA reads TGTGCCAGCAGCCCCTCTTTTTGGAGTGGGCAGGGGGACGAGCAGTACTTC.

This clone was seen a single time. The chain combines TRBV5-6 with TRBJ2-2, with TRBD2 as a possible D gene (5 bases). Germline lookup yields CDR1 SGHDT and CDR2 YYEEEE. There are 18 residues in the CDR3. The ends were cut back, 0 bases at V and 5 bases at J, with 20 bases in the middle. The DNA of the CDR3 is TGTGCCAGCAGCTTGGTAGACAAGGACTTTTTGGGGACCGGGGAGCTGTTTTTT. Its protein is CASSLVDKDFLGTGELFF.

V and J are TRBV9 and TRBJ2-1; a weak D match, TRBD2 (5 bases). CDR1 and CDR2 (germline): SGDLS, YYNGEE. The length of the CDR3 is 15 residues. Trimming took off 0 bases at V and 3 bases at J, with 10 bases between the two ends. The CDR3 DNA is TGTGCCAGCAGCGTAGATAGCGCTGACTACAATGAGCAGTTCTTC. Its protein is CASSVDSADYNEQFF. The full variable domain, its missing parts supplied by reference TRBV9 and TRBJ2-1, is DSGVTQTPKHLITATGQRVTLRCSPRSGDLSVYWYQQSLDQGLQFLIQYYNGEERAKGNILERFSAQQFPDLHSELNLSSLELGDSALYFCASSVDSADYNEQFFGPGTRLTVL.

This rearrangement joins TRBV30 to TRBJ2-2, with 9 positions matching TRBD2. This CDR3 has 15 amino acids. Germline loops: CDR1 GTSNPN, CDR2 SVGIG (reference sequence). The junction had 9 bases not matched to a gene; V was cut back by 5 bases and J by 5 bases. The DNA of the CDR3 is TGTGCCTGGGATAAGAGGCTAGCGGGGACCGGGGAGCTGTTTTTT. Its translation is CAWDKRLAGTGELFF. The full variable domain, in which reference TRBV30 and TRBJ2-2 provide the parts outside the CDR3, is SQTIHQWPATLVQPVGSPLSLECTVEGTSNPNLYWYRQAAGRGLQLLFYSVGIGQISSEVPQNLSASRPQDRQFILSSKKLLLSDSGFYLCAWDKRLAGTGELFFGEGSRLTVL.

This chain joins TRBV5-1 and TRBJ2-2; perhaps TRBD1 as D (5 bases). CDR3 length: 14 amino acids. V lost 4 bases and J 4 bases, leaving 11 bases between the germline ends. Germline V lookup: CDR1 SGHRS, CDR2 YFSETQ. As DNA, the CDR3 is TGCGCCAGCAGCCTGGGGCCAGGCACCGGGGAGCTGTTTTTT. It specifies CASSLGPGTGELFF.

Only one count was recorded for this clone. The V call is TRBV4-2, the J call TRBJ2-2, with TRBD2 as a possible D gene (6 bases). Germline loops: CDR1 LGHNA, CDR2 YNFKEQ. The CDR3 totals 18 residues. V was clipped by 3 bases and J by 1 base, with 18 bases between them. The CDR3, as DNA: TGTGCCAGCAGCCAGGACCGGAGGGAGGCCCTGAACACCGGGGAGCTGTTTTTT. It specifies CASSQDRREALNTGELFF.

The chain recombines TRBV27 with TRBJ2-3, with 14 nucleotides matching TRBD2. Germline V gene sequence: CDR1 MNHEY, CDR2 SMNVEV (reference sequence). This CDR3 is built from 14 residues. Trimming took 8 bases from V and 7 from J; bases not matched to a gene: 5. CDR3 protein: CASGTSGSGYTQYF. CDR3 sequence (DNA): TGTGCCAGCGGGACTAGCGGGAGTGGATATACGCAGTATTTT.

This clone was counted a single time. The V call is TRBV12-1, the J call TRBJ2-7; TRBD2, the D gene given by the table, was not confirmed from the DNA. TRBV12-1 has pseudogene status. CDR3 length equals 14 residues. This CDR3 reads CASSFRLGEHEQYF. In nucleotides, the CDR3 is TGTGCCAGCAGCTTTCGGCTAGGCGAACACGAGCAGTACTTC.

This clone was seen a single time. This chain links TRBV4-1 with TRBJ1-3, with 7 bases that match TRBD1. Germline V gene data show CDR1 as MGHRA and CDR2 as YSYEKL. The V segment lost 1 base and the J segment 6 bases; nucleotides outside the gene matches: 6. The CDR3 contains 15 residues. CDR3 protein: CASSQGQGVENTIYF. In nucleotides, the CDR3 is TGCGCCAGCAGCCAAGGACAGGGAGTAGAAAACACCATATATTTT.

V and J are TRBV6-1 and TRBJ2-5, with D possibly TRBD1 on 5 matching bases. CDR1 and CDR2 from the germline V gene are MNHNS and SASEGT. The CDR3 is 14 amino acids. V gave up 9 bases and J gave up 1 base, with 15 bases separating them. The CDR3 here is CASQGVGFQETQYF. DNA for the CDR3: TGTGCCAGTCAGGGTGTGGGATTCCAAGAGACCCAGTACTTC.